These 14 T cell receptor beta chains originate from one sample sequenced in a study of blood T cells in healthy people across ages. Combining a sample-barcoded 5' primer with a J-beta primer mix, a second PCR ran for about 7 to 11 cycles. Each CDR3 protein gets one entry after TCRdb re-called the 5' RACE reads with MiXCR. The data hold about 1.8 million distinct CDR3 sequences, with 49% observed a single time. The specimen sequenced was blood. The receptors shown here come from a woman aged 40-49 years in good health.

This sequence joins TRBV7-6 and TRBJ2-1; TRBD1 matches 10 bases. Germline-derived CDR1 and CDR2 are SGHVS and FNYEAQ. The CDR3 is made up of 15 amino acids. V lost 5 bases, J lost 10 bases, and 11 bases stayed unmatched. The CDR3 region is CASSRETGGASEQFF. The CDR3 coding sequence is TGTGCCAGCAGCAGAGAGACAGGGGGCGCGTCCGAGCAGTTCTTC.

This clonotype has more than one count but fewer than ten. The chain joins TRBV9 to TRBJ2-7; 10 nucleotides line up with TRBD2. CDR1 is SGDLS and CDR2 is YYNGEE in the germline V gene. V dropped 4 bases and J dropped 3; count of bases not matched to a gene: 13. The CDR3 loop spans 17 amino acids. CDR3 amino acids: CASSLGPSSGGSYEQYF. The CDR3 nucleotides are TGTGCCAGCAGCCTGGGTCCCTCTAGCGGGGGCAGCTACGAGCAGTACTTC.

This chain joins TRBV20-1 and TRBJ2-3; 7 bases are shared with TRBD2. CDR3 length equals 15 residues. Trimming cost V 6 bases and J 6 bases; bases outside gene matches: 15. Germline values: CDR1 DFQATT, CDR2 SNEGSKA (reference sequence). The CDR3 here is CSAQEGRAGIDTQYF. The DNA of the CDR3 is TGCAGTGCCCAAGAGGGACGAGCGGGGATCGATACGCAGTATTTT.

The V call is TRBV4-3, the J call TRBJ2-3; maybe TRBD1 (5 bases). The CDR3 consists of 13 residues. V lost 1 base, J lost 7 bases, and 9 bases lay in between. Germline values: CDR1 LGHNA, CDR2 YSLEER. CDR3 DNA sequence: TGCGCCAGCAGCCAAGCAGGGCTTTATACGCAGTATTTT. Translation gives CASSQAGLYTQYF.

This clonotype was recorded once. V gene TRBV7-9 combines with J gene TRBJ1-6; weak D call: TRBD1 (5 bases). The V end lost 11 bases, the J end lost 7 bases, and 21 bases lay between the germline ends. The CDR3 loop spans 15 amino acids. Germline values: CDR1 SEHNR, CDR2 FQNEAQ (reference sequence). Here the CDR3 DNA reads TGTGCCCTCCGCCGGACACAAGAGCCCAATTCACCCCTCCACTTT. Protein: CALRRTQEPNSPLHF.

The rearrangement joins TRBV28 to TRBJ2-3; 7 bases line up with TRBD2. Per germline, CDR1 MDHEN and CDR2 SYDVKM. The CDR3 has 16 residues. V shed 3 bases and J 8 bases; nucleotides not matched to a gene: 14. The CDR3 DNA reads TGTGCCAGCAGTTTCCTACCGACAGCCACGGGGGGTACGCAGTATTTT. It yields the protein CASSFLPTATGGTQYF.

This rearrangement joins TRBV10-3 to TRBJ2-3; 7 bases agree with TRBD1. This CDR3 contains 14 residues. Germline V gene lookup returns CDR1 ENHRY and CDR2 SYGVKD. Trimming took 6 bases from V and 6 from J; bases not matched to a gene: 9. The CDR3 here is CAIRGDSRLDTQYF. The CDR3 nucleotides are TGTGCCATCAGGGGGGACAGTCGGTTGGATACGCAGTATTTT.

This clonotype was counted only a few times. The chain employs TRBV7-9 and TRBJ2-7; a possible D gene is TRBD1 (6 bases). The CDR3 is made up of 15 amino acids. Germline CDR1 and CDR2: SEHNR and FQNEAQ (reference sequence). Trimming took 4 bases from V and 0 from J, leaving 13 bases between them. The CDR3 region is CASSSSTGYSYEQYF. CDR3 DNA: TGTGCCAGCAGCTCTTCGACAGGCTACTCCTACGAGCAGTACTTC.

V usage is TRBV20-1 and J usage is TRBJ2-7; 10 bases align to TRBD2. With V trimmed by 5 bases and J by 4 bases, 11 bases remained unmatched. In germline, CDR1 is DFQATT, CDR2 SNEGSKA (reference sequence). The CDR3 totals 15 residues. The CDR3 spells CSALPGSGGAYEQYF. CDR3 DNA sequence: TGCAGTGCTCTTCCCGGGAGCGGGGGGGCGTACGAGCAGTACTTC.

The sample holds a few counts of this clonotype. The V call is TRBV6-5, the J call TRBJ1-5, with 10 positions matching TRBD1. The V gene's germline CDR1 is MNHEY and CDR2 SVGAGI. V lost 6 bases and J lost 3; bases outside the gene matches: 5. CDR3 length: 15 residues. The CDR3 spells CASRKDRGDNQPQHF. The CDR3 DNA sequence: TGTGCCAGCAGGAAGGACAGGGGGGACAATCAGCCCCAGCATTTT.

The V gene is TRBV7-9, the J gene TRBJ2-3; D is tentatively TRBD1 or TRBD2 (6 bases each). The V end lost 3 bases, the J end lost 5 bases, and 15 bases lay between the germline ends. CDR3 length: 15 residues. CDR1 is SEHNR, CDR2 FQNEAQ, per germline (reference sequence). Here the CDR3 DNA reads TGTGCCAGCAGCTTCGGAGACAGGCGGGAAGATACGCAGTATTTT. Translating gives CASSFGDRREDTQYF.

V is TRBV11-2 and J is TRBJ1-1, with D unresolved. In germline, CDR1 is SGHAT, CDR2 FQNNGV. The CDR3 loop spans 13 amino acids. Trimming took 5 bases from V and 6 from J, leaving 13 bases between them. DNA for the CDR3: TGTGCCAGCAGCCCCACCCCCTACGCTGAAGCTTTCTTT. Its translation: CASSPTPYAEAFF.

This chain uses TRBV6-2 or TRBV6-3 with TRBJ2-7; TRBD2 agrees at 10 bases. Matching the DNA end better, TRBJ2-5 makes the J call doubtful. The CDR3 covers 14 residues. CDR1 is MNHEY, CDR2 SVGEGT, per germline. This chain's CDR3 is CASRSTSGQETQYF. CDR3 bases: TGTGCCAGCAGATCGACTAGCGGGCAAGAGACCCAGTACTTC.

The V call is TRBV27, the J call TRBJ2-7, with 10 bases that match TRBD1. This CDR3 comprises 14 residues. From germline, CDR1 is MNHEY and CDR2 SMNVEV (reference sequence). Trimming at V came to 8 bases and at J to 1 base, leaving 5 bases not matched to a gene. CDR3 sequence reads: CASAGTGVSYEQYF. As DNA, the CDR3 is TGTGCCAGCGCGGGGACAGGGGTTTCCTACGAGCAGTACTTC.